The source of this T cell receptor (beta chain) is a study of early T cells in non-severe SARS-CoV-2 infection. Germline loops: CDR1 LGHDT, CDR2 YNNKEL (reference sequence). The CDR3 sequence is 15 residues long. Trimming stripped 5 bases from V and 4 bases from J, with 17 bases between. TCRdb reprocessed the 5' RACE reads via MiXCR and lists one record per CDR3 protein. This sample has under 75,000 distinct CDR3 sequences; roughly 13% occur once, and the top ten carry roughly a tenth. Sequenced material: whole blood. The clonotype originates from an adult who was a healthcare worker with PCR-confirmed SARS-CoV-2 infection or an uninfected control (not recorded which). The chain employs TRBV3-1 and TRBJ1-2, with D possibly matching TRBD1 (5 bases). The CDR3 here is CASSAWDGPFYGYTF. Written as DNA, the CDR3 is TGTGCCAGCAGCGCCTGGGACGGACCGTTCTATGGCTACACCTTC.